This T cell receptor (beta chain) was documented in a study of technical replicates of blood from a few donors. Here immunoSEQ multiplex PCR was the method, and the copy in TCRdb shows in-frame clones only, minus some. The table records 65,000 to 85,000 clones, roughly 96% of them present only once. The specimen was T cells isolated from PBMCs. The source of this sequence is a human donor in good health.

The CDR3 DNA reads TGTGCCAGCAGCGCAATACAGGGTTCGCGAGAGCAGTTCTTC. It is translated as CASSAIQGSREQFF. This chain joins TRBV9 and TRBJ2-1, with a tentative D call TRBD1 (6 bases). The CDR3 length is 14 residues. Germline CDR1 reads SGDLS; CDR2 reads YYNGEE. Trimming shortened V by 3 bases and J by 10 bases, and 17 bases separated the two germline ends.